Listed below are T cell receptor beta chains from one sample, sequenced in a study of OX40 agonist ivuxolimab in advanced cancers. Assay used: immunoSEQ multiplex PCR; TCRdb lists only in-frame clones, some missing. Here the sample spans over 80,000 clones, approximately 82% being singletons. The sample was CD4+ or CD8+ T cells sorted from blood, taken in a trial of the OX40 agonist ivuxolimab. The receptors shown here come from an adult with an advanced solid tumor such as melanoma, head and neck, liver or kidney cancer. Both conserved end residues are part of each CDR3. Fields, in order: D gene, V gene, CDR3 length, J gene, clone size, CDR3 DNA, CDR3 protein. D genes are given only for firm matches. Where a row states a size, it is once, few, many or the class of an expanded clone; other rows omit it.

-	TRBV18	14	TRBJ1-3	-	TGTGCCAGCTCACCTCTGGACTCTGGAAACACCATATATTTT	CASSPLDSGNTIYF
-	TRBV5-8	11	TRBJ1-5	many	TGTGCCAGCAGTCGGAATCAGCCCCAGCATTTT	CASSRNQPQHF
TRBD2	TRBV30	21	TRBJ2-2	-	TGTGCCTGGAGTGCTACGAATAGACTAGCGGGGGCCCACTGGGGCACCGGGGAGCTGTTTTTT	CAWSATNRLAGAHWGTGELFF
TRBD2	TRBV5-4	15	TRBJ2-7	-	TGTGCCAGCAGAACTAGCGGGGGGGCCCTCTCCGAGCAGTACTTC	CASRTSGGALSEQYF
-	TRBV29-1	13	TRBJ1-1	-	TGCAGCGCAGAGGGCCCCTCGGACACTGAAGCTTTCTTT	CSAEGPSDTEAFF
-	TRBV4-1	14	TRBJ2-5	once	TGCGCCAGCAGCCAAGATTTCCTCGAGGAGACCCAGTACTTC	CASSQDFLEETQYF
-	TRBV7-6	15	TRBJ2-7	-	TGTGCCAGCAGCTTAGATGCAGGGATAAACTACGAGCAGTACTTC	CASSLDAGINYEQYF
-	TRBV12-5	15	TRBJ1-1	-	TGTGCTAGTGGTATCAATACAGTAATGAACACTGAAGCTTTCTTT	CASGINTVMNTEAFF
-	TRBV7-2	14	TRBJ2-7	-	TGTGCCAGCAGTCCCCAGGTTATCCCCATCGAGCAGTACTTC	CASSPQVIPIEQYF
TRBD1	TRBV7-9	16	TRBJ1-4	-	TGTGCCAGCAGTTTCGGGACAGGGGGTATTAATGAAAAACTGTTTTTT	CASSFGTGGINEKLFF
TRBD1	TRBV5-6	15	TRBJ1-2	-	TGTGCCAGCAGCCCCGGACAGGGGCTCAACTATGGCTACACCTTC	CASSPGQGLNYGYTF
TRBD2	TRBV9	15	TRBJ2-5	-	TGTGCCAGCAGCGTCGCGGGGGTGTTCCAAGAGACCCAGTACTTC	CASSVAGVFQETQYF
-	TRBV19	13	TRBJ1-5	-	TGTGCCAGTAGTAATGCGCGGGACCAGCCCCAGCATTTT	CASSNARDQPQHF
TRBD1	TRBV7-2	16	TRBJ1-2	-	TGTGCCAGCAGCTTAGCGGGGGGGACAGGCAACTATGGCTACACCTTC	CASSLAGGTGNYGYTF
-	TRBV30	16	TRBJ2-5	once	TGTGCCTGGAGTGGAGGGAAGGGCAGACTGACCCTCCCCCAGTACTTC	CAWSGGKGRLTLPQYF
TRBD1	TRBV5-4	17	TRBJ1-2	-	TGTGCCAGCAGCTTGGCCCCGGCAGGGGGTACTAACTATGGCTACACCTTC	CASSLAPAGGTNYGYTF
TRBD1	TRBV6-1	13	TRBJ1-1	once	TGTGCCAGCAGTGAAACGAGGGACAGGAGGGCTTTCTTT	CASSETRDRRAFF
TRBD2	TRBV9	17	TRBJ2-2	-	TGTGCCAGCAGCAGTATGCGGGGGACCGTGAACACCGGGGAGCTGTTTTTT	CASSSMRGTVNTGELFF
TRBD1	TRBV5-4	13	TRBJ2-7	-	TGTGCCAGCAGCCCGGACAGGGGTCGCGAGCAGTACTTC	CASSPDRGREQYF
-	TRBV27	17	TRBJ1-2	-	TGTGCCAGCAGTTTGCGGGCGGGGTTCTTAGCTAACTATGGCTACACCTTC	CASSLRAGFLANYGYTF
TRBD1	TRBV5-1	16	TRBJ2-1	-	TGCGCCAGCAGCCAACCCGGACAGGGTCGTGGGAATGAGCAGTTCTTC	CASSQPGQGRGNEQFF
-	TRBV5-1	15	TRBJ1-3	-	TGCGCCAGCAGCTTGGACCAGCGCTCTGGAAACACCATATATTTT	CASSLDQRSGNTIYF
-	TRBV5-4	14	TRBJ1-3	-	TGTGCCAGCAGCGTTGACTTCTCTGGAAACACCATATATTTT	CASSVDFSGNTIYF
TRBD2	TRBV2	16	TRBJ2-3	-	TGTGCCAGCAAAGGCGGTGGAGGACTAGCAATAGATACGCAGTATTTT	CASKGGGGLAIDTQYF
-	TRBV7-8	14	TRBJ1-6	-	TGTGCCAGCAGCTTCACGGATATCAATTCACCCCTCCACTTT	CASSFTDINSPLHF
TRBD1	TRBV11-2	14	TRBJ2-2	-	TGTGCCACCCAGGACAGGGGGGGTACCGGGGAGCTGTTTTTT	CATQDRGGTGELFF
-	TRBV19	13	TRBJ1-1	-	TGTGCCAGTAGTATAGGAGGAAACACTGAAGCTTTCTTT	CASSIGGNTEAFF
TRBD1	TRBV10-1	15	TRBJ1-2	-	TGCGCCAGCAGGCACACCGGGACAGAGAACTATGGCTACACCTTC	CASRHTGTENYGYTF
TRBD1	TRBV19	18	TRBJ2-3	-	TGTGCCAGTAGTATAGGAAGAGGGACAGGGGCCCTCACAGATACGCAGTATTTT	CASSIGRGTGALTDTQYF